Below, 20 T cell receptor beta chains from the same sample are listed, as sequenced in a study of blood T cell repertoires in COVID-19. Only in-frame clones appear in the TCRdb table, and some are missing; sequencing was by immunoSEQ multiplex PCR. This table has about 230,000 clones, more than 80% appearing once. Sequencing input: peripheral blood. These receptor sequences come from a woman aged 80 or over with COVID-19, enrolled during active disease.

CDR3 bases: TGTGCCAGCAGCTTAGGACAGGGGAGGGGGGAGCTGTTTTTT. Protein product: CASSLGQGRGELFF. The J gene is TRBJ2-2, the V gene TRBV5-4, with TRBD1 matching 9 bases. The CDR3 runs to 14 residues. Germline CDR1 and CDR2: SGHNT and YYREEE (reference sequence). J gave up 8 bases and V 2 bases, and 4 bases lay outside the gene matches. The whole variable domain, filled in from reference TRBV5-4 and TRBJ2-2, reads ETGVTQSPTHLIKTRGQQVTLRCSSQSGHNTVSWYQQALGQGPQFIFQYYREEENGRGNFPPRFSGLQFPNYSSELNVNALELDDSALYLCASSLGQGRGELFFGEGSRLTVL.

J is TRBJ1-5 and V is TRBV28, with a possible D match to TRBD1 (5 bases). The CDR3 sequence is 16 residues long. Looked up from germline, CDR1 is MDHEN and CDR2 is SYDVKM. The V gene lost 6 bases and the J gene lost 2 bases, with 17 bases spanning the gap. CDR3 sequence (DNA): TGTGCCAGCAGCTCACCCCGGGGGGAGGGCAATCAGCCCCAGCATTTT. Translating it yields CASSSPRGEGNQPQHF.

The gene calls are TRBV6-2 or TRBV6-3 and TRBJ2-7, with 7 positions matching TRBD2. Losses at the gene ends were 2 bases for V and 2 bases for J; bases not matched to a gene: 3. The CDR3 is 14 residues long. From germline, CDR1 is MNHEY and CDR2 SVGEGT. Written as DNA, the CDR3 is TGTGCCAGCAGTTACCCCACTAGCGCCTACGAGCAGTACTTC. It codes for CASSYPTSAYEQYF.

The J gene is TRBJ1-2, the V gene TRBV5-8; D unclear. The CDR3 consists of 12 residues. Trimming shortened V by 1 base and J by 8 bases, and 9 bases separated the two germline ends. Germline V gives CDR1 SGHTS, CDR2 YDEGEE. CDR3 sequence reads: CASSLSPRGYTF. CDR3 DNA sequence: TGTGCCAGCAGCTTGTCACCGCGGGGCTACACCTTC.

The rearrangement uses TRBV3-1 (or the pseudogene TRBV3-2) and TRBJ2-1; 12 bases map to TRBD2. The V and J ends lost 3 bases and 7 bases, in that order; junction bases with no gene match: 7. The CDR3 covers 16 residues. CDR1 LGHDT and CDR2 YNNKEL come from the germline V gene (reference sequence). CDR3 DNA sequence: TGTGCCAGCAGCCAGGGTCTAGCGGGGGGGCAGAATGAGCAGTTCTTC. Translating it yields CASSQGLAGGQNEQFF.

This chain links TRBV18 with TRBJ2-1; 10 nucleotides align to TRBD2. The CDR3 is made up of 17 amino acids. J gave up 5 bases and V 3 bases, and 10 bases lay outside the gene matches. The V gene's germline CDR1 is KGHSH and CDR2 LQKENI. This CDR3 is CASSPPTLAGANNEQFF. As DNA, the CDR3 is TGTGCCAGCTCACCCCCGACCCTAGCGGGGGCTAACAATGAGCAGTTCTTC.

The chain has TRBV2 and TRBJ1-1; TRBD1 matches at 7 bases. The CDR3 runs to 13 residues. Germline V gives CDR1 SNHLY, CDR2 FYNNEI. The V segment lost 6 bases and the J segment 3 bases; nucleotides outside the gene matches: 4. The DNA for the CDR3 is TGTGCCAGCAGGGGAAGGGGGCACACTGAAGCTTTCTTT. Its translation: CASRGRGHTEAFF.

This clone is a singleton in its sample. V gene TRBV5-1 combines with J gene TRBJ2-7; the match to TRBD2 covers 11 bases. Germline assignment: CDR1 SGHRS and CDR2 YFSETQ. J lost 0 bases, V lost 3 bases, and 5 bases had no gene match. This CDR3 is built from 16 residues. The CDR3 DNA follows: TGCGCCAGCAGCTCGACTAGCGGGACTAGCTCCTACGAGCAGTACTTC. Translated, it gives CASSSTSGTSSYEQYF.

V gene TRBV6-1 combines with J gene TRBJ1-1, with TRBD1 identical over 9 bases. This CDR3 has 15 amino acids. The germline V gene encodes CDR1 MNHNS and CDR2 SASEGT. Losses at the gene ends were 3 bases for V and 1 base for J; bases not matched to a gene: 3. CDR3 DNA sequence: TGTGCCAGCAGTGATCAGACAGGGGGGAACACTGAAGCTTTCTTT. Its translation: CASSDQTGGNTEAFF.

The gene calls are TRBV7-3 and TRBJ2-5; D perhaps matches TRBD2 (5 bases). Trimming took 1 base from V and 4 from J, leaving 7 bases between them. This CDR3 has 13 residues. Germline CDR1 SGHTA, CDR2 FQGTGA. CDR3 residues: CASSLSRGETQYF. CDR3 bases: TGTGCCAGCAGCTTAAGCCGGGGAGAGACCCAGTACTTC.

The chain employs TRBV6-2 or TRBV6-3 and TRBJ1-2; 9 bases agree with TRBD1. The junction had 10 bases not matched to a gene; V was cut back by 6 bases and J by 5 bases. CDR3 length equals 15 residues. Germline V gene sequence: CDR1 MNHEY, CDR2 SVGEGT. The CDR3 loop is CASSFPGQGQYGYTF. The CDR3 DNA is TGTGCCAGCAGCTTCCCGGGACAGGGTCAATATGGCTACACCTTC.

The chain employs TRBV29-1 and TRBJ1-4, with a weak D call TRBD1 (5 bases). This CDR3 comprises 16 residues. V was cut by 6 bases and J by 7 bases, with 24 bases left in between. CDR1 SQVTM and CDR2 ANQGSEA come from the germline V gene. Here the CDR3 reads CSVGGRMEGRVEKLFF. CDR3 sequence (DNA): TGCAGCGTGGGGGGGAGAATGGAGGGTAGGGTTGAAAAACTGTTTTTT.

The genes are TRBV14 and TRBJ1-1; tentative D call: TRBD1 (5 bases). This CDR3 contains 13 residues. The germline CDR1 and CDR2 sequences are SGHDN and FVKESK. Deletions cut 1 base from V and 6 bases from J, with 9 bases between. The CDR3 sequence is CASSQGGAAEAFF. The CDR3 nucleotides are TGTGCCAGCAGCCAAGGCGGGGCAGCTGAAGCTTTCTTT.

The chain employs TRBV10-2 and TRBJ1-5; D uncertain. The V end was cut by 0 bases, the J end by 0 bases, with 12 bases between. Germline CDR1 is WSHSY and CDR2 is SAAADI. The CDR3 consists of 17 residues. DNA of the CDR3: TGCGCCAGCAGTGAGTCGCGGCAGCTTTATAGCAATCAGCCCCAGCATTTT. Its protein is CASSESRQLYSNQPQHF.

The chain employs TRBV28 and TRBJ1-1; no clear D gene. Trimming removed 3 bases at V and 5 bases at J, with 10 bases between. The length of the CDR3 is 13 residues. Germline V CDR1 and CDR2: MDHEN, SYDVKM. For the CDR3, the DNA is TGTGCCAGCAGTTTCTCGGGGTGGACTGAAGCTTTCTTT. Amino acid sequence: CASSFSGWTEAFF.

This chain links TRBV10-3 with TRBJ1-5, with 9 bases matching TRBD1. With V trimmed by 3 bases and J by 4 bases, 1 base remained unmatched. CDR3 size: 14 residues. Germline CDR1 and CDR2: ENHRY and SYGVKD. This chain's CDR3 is CAISDGQGNQPQHF. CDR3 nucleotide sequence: TGTGCCATCAGTGATGGACAGGGGAATCAGCCCCAGCATTTT.

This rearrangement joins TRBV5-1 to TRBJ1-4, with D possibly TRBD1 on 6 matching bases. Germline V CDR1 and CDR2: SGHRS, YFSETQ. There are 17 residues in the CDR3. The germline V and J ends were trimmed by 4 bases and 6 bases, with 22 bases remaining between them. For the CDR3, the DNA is TGCGCCAGCAGCACATCGGACAGATCTCTCGGGGATGAAAAACTGTTTTTT. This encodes CASSTSDRSLGDEKLFF. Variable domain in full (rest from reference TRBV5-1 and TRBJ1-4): KAGVTQTPRYLIKTRGQQVTLSCSPISGHRSVSWYQQTPGQGLQFLFEYFSETQRNKGNFPGRFSGRQFSNSRSEMNVSTLELGDSALYLCASSTSDRSLGDEKLFFGSGTQLSVL.

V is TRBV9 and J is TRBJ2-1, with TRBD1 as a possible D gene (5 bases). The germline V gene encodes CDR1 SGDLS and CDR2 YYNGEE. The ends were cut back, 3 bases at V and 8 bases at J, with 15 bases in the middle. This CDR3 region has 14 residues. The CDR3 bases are TGTGCCAGCAGCGGGGGCCCGAACGGAGATGAGCAGTTCTTC. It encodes CASSGGPNGDEQFF. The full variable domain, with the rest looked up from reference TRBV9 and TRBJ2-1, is DSGVTQTPKHLITATGQRVTLRCSPRSGDLSVYWYQQSLDQGLQFLIQYYNGEERAKGNILERFSAQQFPDLHSELNLSSLELGDSALYFCASSGGPNGDEQFFGPGTRLTVL.

CDR3 in amino acids: CASSLVPSGGYEQYF. The CDR3 nucleotides read TGTGCCAGCAGCTTAGTCCCCAGCGGGGGCTACGAGCAGTACTTC. The chain recombines TRBV11-2 with TRBJ2-7, with 8 positions matching TRBD2. The CDR3 totals 15 residues. V shed 1 base, J shed 3 bases, and the junction held 5 bases outside the gene matches. The germline V gene has CDR1 SGHAT and CDR2 FQNNGV.

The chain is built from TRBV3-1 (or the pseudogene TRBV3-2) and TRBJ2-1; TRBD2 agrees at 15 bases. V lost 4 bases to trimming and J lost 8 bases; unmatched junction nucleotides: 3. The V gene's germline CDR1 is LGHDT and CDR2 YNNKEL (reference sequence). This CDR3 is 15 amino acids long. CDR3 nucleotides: TGTGCCAGCAGCCCGGGACTAGCGGGGGGCTATGAGCAGTTCTTC. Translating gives CASSPGLAGGYEQFF.